This T cell receptor beta chain is from a study of T cell repertoires in cytomegalovirus infection. Study context: CMV epitopes that were recently identified and HLA-C-restricted were used alongside well-studied HLA-B-restricted ones. From public TCR beta signatures came an indication of both CMV infection and matching HLA type.

TCRdb re-analysed the reads in MiXCR, keeping a single row per CDR3 protein. The data hold roughly 500,000 distinct CDR3 sequences, with approximately 40% observed a single time. A word on this clonotype: Its antigen is not identified.

General study results and limits: Pooled public TCR beta family frequency picked out CMV carriers with the relevant HLA. Dominant in the ex vivo response were TCR beta clonotypes restricted by HLA-C and specific for CMV.

The CDR3 contains 16 residues. Trimming took off 2 bases at V and 2 bases at J, with 13 bases between the two ends. Germline loops: CDR1 MDHEN, CDR2 SYDVKM. The specimen was cultured PBMCs, collected from culture after CMV antigen stimulation. This chain joins TRBV28 and TRBJ1-5; TRBD1 might be the D (6 bases). The TCR was taken from a human donor in good health (CMV status not recorded). Some clones in this sample may be carry-over from other donors' samples. For the CDR3, the DNA is TGTGCCAGCAGTTTACAAAGGGGGGGTGGCAATCAGCCCCAGCATTTT. Amino acids: CASSLQRGGGNQPQHF.